Presented here are 2 T cell receptor beta chains from one specimen sequenced in a study of cytotoxic CD8 clonotypes in ibrutinib-treated CLL. Produced via immunoSEQ multiplex PCR; TCRdb's table is partial and in-frame only. The sample yields more than 110,000 clones, about 76% seen once. The source was PBMCs, collected after 24 months of ibrutinib treatment. The receptor source for this set is a human donor with chronic lymphocytic leukemia.

CDR3 coding DNA: TGTGCCAGCAGCCCGACAGGGGGCGCGAGGTCGGGCACTGAAGCTTTCTTT. Its protein product is CASSPTGGARSGTEAFF. J is TRBJ1-1 and V is TRBV7-9, with 10 bases fitting TRBD1. V shed 5 bases, J shed 4 bases, and the junction held 13 bases outside the gene matches. In germline, CDR1 is SEHNR, CDR2 FQNEAQ (reference sequence). This CDR3 is 17 amino acids long.

The chain has TRBV30 and TRBJ1-4; maybe TRBD1 (6 bases). Germline V gene sequence: CDR1 GTSNPN, CDR2 SVGIG (reference sequence). The CDR3 covers 16 residues. The V gene lost 2 bases and the J gene lost 7 bases, with 20 bases spanning the gap. The DNA for the CDR3 is TGTGCCTGGAGTACGGGGGCACAGGAGTTGATTGAAAAACTGTTTTTT. It specifies CAWSTGAQELIEKLFF.